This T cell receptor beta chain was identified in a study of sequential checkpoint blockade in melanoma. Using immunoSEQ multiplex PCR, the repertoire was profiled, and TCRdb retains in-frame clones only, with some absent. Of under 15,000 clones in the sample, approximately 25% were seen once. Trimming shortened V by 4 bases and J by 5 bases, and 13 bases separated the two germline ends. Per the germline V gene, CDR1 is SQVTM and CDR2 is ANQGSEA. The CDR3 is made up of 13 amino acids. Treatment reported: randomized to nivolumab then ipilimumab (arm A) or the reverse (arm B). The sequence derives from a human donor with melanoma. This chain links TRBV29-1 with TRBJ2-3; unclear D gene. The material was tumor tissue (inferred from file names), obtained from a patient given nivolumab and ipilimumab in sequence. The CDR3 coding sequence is TGCAGCGTTGCTGGGCCAGACGGAGATACGCAGTATTTT. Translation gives CSVAGPDGDTQYF.